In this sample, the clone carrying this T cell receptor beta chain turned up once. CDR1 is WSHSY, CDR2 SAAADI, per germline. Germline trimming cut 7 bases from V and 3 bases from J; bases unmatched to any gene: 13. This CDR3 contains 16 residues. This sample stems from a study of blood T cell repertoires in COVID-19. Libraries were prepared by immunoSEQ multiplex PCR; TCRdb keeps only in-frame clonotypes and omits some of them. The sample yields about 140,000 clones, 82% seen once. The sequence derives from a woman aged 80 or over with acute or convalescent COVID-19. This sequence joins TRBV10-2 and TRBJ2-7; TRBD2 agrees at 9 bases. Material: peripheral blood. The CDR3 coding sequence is TGCGCCAGCATGAAAATAGCGGGAGCGGCGGGCTACGAGCAGTACTTC. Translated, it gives CASMKIAGAAGYEQYF.